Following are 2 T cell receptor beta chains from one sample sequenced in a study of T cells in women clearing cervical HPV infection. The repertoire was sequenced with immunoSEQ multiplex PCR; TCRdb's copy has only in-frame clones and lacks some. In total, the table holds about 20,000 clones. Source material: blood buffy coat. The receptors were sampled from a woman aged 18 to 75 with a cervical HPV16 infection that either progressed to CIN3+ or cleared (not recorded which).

CDR3 region: CASSRDYSYNEQFF. The part of the CDR3 DNA that was read is TGCGCCAGCAGCCGGGACTACTCCTACAATGAG. This chain connects TRBV5-1 to TRBJ2-1; 7 bases fit TRBD2. The read comes to an end 3 residues before the CDR3 does, leaving the germline J gene to fill in the end. Germline CDR1 reads SGHRS; CDR2 reads YFSETQ. The CDR3 consists of 14 residues. V dropped 4 bases and J dropped 0; count of bases not matched to a gene: 1. The full variable domain, completed using reference TRBV5-1 and TRBJ2-1, is KAGVTQTPRYLIKTRGQQVTLSCSPISGHRSVSWYQQTPGQGLQFLFEYFSETQRNKGNFPGRFSGRQFSNSRSEMNVSTLELGDSALYLCASSRDYSYNEQFFGPGTRLTVL.

Here the CDR3 reads CASSPGVTGGDIYTF. Incomplete CDR3 DNA: TGTGCCAGCTCACCTGGAGTGACAGGAGGGGACATC. The V and J genes are TRBV18 and TRBJ1-2; D possibly corresponds to TRBD1 (6 bases). The CDR3 extends 3 residues past the end of the read, so its final part is completed from the germline J gene. CDR1 is KGHSH and CDR2 is LQKENI in the germline V gene. The CDR3 has 15 amino acids. Using reference TRBV18 and TRBJ1-2 for the parts outside the CDR3, the full variable domain is NAGVMQNPRHLVRRRGQEARLRCSPMKGHSHVYWYRQLPEEGLKFMVYLQKENIIDESGMPKERFSAEFPKEGPSILRIQQVVRGDSAAYFCASSPGVTGGDIYTFGSGTRLTVV.